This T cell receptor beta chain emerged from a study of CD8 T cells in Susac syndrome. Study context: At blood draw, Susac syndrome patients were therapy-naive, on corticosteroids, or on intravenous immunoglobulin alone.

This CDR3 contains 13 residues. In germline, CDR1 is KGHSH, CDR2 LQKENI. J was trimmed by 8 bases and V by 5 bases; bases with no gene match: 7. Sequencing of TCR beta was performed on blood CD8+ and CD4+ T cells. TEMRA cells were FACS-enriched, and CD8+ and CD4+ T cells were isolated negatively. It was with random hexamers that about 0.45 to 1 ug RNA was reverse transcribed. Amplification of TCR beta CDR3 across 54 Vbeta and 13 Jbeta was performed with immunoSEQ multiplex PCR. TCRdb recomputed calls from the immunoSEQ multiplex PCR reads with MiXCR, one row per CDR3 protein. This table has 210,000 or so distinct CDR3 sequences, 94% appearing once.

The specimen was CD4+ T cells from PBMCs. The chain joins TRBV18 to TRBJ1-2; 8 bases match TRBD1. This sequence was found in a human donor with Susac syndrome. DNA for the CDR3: TGTGCCAGCTCAACGACAGGGGAAGGAGGCTACACCTTC. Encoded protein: CASSTTGEGGYTF.